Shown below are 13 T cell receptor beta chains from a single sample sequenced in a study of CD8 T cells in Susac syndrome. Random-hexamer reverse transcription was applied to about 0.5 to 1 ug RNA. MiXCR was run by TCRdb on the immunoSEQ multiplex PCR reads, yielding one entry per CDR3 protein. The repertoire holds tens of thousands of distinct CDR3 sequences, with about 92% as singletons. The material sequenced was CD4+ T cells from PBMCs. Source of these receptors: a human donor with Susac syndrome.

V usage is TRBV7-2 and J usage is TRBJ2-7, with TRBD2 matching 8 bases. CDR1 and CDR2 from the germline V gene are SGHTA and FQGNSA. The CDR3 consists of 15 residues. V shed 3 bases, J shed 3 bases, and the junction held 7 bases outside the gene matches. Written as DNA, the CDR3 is TGTGCCAGCAGCTTCAGAAGCGGGGGTTTCTACGAGCAGTACTTC. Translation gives CASSFRSGGFYEQYF.

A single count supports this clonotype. The CDR3 nucleotides read TGTGCTAGTGGTTTAAAACCCGGGGAGGCACTACTCGAGGATGGCTACACCTTC. Protein sequence: CASGLKPGEALLEDGYTF. The V and J genes are TRBV12-5 and TRBJ1-2, with D unclear. The CDR3 spans 18 residues. The V end was cut by 3 bases, the J end by 6 bases, with 26 bases between. Looked up from germline, CDR1 is LGHNT and CDR2 is FRNRAP.

DNA for the CDR3: TGTGCCAGCAGCTTAGGCGGGAGTCCAGATACGCAGTATTTT. Its protein product is CASSLGGSPDTQYF. V usage is TRBV7-2 and J usage is TRBJ2-3; 7 bases match TRBD2. V lost 1 base to trimming and J lost 4 bases; unmatched junction nucleotides: 2. CDR1 is SGHTA, CDR2 FQGNSA, per germline. This CDR3 has 14 amino acids.

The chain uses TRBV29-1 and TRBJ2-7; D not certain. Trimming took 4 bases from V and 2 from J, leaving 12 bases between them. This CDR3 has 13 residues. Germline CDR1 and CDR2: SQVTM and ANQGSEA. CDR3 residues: CSVGGGLTYEQYF. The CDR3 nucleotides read TGCAGCGTTGGCGGCGGTCTTACCTACGAGCAGTACTTC.

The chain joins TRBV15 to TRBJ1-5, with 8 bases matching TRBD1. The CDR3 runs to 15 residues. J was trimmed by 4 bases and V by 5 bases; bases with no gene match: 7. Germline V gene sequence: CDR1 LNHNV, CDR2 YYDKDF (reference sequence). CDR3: CATSRTGSGNQPQHF. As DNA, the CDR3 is TGTGCCACCAGCCGGACAGGGTCGGGAAATCAGCCCCAGCATTTT.

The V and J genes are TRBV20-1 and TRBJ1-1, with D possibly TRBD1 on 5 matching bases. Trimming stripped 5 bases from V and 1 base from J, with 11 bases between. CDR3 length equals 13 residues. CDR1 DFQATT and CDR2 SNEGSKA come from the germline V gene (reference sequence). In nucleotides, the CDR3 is TGCAGTGCTCCCAAAGACAGGAACACTGAAGCTTTCTTT. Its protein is CSAPKDRNTEAFF.

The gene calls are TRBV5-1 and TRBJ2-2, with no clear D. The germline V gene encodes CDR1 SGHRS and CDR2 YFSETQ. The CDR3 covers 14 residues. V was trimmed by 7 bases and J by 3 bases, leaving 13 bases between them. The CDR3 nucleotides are TGCGCCAGCTACTACAGCGAGTACACCGGGGAGCTGTTTTTT. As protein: CASYYSEYTGELFF.

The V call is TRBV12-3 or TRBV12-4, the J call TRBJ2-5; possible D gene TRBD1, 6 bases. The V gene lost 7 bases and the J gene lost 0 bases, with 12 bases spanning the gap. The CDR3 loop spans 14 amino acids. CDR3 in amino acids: CASTQDSYQETQYF. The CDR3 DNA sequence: TGTGCCAGCACCCAGGACAGTTACCAAGAGACCCAGTACTTC.

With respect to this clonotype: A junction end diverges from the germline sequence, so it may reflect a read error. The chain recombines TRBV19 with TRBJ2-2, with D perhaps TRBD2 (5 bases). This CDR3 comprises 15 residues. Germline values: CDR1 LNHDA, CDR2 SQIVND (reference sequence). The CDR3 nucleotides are TGTGCCAGTAGGAAGCAAGACGGTTACTACGGGGAGCTGTTCTTT. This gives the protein CASRKQDGYYGELFF.

CDR3 loop: CASSSLGGAATEAFF. The CDR3 region has the DNA TGTGCCAGCAGCTCCCTAGGGGGGGCGGCCACTGAAGCTTTCTTT. This chain connects TRBV7-9 to TRBJ1-1; weak D call: TRBD1 (6 bases). V lost 4 bases to trimming and J lost 4 bases, with 16 bases between them. Germline lookup yields CDR1 SEHNR and CDR2 FQNEAQ (reference sequence). The CDR3 totals 15 residues. The full variable domain, rest sourced from reference TRBV7-9 and TRBJ1-1, is DTGVSQNPRHKITKRGQNVTFRCDPISEHNRLYWYRQTLGQGPEFLTYFQNEAQLEKSRLLSDRFSAERPKGSFSTLEIQRTEQGDSAMYLCASSSLGGAATEAFFGQGTRLTVV.

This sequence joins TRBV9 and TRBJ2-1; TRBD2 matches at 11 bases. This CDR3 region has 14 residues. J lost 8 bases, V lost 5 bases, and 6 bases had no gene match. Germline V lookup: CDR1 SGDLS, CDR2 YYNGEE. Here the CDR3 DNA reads TGTGCCAGCAGAGCAACTAGCGGGAGTGATGAGCAGTTCTTC. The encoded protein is CASRATSGSDEQFF. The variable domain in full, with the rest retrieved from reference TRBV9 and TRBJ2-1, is DSGVTQTPKHLITATGQRVTLRCSPRSGDLSVYWYQQSLDQGLQFLIQYYNGEERAKGNILERFSAQQFPDLHSELNLSSLELGDSALYFCASRATSGSDEQFFGPGTRLTVL.

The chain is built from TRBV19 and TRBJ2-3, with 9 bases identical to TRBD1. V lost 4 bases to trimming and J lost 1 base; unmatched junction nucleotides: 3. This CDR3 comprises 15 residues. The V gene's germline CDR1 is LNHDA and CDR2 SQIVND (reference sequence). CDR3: CASSRNRGRTDTQYF. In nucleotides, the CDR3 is TGTGCCAGTAGTAGGAACAGGGGGCGCACAGATACGCAGTATTTT.

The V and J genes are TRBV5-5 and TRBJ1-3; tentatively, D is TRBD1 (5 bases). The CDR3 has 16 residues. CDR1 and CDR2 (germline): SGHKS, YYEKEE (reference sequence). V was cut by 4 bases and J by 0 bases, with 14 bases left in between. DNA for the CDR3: TGTGCCAGCAGCCTGACGGGGACCAACTCTGGAAACACCATATATTTT. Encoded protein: CASSLTGTNSGNTIYF. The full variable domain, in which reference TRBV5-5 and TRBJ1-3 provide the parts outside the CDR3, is DAGVTQSPTHLIKTRGQQVTLRCSPISGHKSVSWYQQVLGQGPQFIFQYYEKEERGRGNFPDRFSARQFPNYSSELNVNALLLGDSALYLCASSLTGTNSGNTIYFGEGSWLTVV.